This T cell receptor (beta chain) was captured in a study of a mutant IDH1 vaccine in newly diagnosed glioma. On the study more broadly: The study gave patients eight vaccinations in weeks 1, 3, 5, 7, 11, 15, 19, 23. An approximately 62% male, about 40% female split and a mean age of approximately 38 years characterized treated patients. Therapy received beforehand was radiotherapy, temozolomide, or both, with most patients given both. Findings and caveats of the study: Seemingly, top peripheral T cell clonotype changes bore no relation to pseudoprogression.

The protocol was immunoSEQ multiplex PCR, while the TCRdb copy is restricted to in-frame clones and leaves out a portion. The data show 40,000 to 60,000 clones, about 77% seen once. Time point meaning: week 5, during vaccination. The content of each vaccine dose was 300 ug of mutant IDH1 20-mer peptide, and topical imiquimod accompanied it. This clone was counted only a few times. Antigen specificity is unknown. Between the trimmed V and J ends, which lost 7 bases and 0 bases, there was a span of 15 bases. Germline V gene sequence: CDR1 SEHNR, CDR2 FQNEAQ (reference sequence). This CDR3 has 15 residues.

This specimen was PBMCs, taken from a glioma patient whose treatment included an IDH1 peptide vaccine. The sequence was collected from a woman in her thirties or forties with glioma. This sequence joins TRBV7-9 and TRBJ1-1; perhaps TRBD1 as D (6 bases). The CDR3 nucleotides are TGTGCCAGCACCCCGGAGGGGGGGATGAACACTGAAGCTTTCTTT. Translating gives CASTPEGGMNTEAFF.